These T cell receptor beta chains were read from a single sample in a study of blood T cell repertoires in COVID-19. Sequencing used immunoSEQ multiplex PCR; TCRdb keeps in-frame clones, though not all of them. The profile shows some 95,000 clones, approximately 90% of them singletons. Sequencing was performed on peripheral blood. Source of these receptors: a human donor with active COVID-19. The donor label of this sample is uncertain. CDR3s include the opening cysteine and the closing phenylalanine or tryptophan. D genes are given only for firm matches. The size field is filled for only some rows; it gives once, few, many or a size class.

cdr3_aa: CASSQQPRGRETQYF; cdr3_nt: TGCGCCAGCAGCCAACAACCTAGGGGCCGAGAGACCCAGTACTTC; v_call: TRBV4-1; j_call: TRBJ2-5; clone_size: -; d_call: -
cdr3_aa: CASSLDGTYEQYF; cdr3_nt: TGTGCCAGCAGCTTAGACGGGACCTACGAGCAGTACTTC; v_call: TRBV7-8; j_call: TRBJ2-7; clone_size: -; d_call: -
cdr3_aa: CSVVTGTNEKLFF; cdr3_nt: TGCAGCGTTGTGACAGGGACTAATGAAAAACTGTTTTTT; v_call: TRBV29-1; j_call: TRBJ1-4; clone_size: -; d_call: TRBD1
cdr3_aa: CASRTTSGGARADTQYF; cdr3_nt: TGCGCCAGCCGCACGACTAGCGGGGGGGCAAGGGCAGATACGCAGTATTTT; v_call: TRBV5-1; j_call: TRBJ2-3; clone_size: -; d_call: TRBD2
cdr3_aa: CASSLLSGSTMVRRETQYF; cdr3_nt: TGCGCCAGCAGCCTTTTAAGCGGGTCCACCATGGTCAGGAGAGAGACCCAGTACTTC; v_call: TRBV4-1; j_call: TRBJ2-5; clone_size: -; d_call: -
cdr3_aa: CASSEPTRGNTIYF; cdr3_nt: TGTGCCAGCAGTGAACCCACGCGCGGAAACACCATATATTTT; v_call: TRBV25-1; j_call: TRBJ1-3; clone_size: -; d_call: -
cdr3_aa: CASSLADSYGYTF; cdr3_nt: TGTGCCAGCAGCTTAGCGGACAGCTATGGCTACACCTTC; v_call: TRBV7-9; j_call: TRBJ1-2; clone_size: -; d_call: -
cdr3_aa: CASSYRGGNQPQHF; cdr3_nt: TGTGCCAGCAGCTACAGGGGCGGCAATCAGCCCCAGCATTTT; v_call: TRBV3-1/TRBV3-2; j_call: TRBJ1-5; clone_size: -; d_call: TRBD1
cdr3_aa: CASRSTTGDWYEQYF; cdr3_nt: TGTGCCAGCAGGAGCACCACGGGGGATTGGTACGAGCAGTACTTC; v_call: TRBV6-5; j_call: TRBJ2-7; clone_size: -; d_call: -
cdr3_aa: CASSQYVAGGQETQYF; cdr3_nt: TGTGCCAGCAGCCAATATGTAGCGGGGGGGCAAGAGACCCAGTACTTC; v_call: TRBV3-1/TRBV3-2; j_call: TRBJ2-5; clone_size: -; d_call: TRBD2
cdr3_aa: CASSLWSRRIGEAFF; cdr3_nt: TGTGCCAGCAGCTTATGGAGTAGAAGAATTGGTGAAGCTTTCTTT; v_call: TRBV11-2; j_call: TRBJ1-1; clone_size: -; d_call: -
cdr3_aa: CASGQVEAQPQHF; cdr3_nt: TGTGCCAGCGGACAGGTTGAAGCTCAGCCCCAGCATTTT; v_call: TRBV6-5; j_call: TRBJ1-5; clone_size: -; d_call: TRBD1
cdr3_aa: CASSPAGDGYTF; cdr3_nt: TGTGCCAGCAGCCCGGCAGGGGATGGCTACACCTTC; v_call: TRBV6-5; j_call: TRBJ1-2; clone_size: few; d_call: -
cdr3_aa: CASSNRDRGIAEQYF; cdr3_nt: TGTGCCAGCAGTAACCGTGACAGGGGCATTGCTGAGCAGTACTTC; v_call: TRBV6-5; j_call: TRBJ2-7; clone_size: -; d_call: TRBD1
cdr3_aa: CASSLGIEGGYTF; cdr3_nt: TGTGCCAGCAGCTTAGGGATCGAGGGTGGCTACACCTTC; v_call: TRBV7-8; j_call: TRBJ1-2; clone_size: -; d_call: -
cdr3_aa: CAGKAGESTSSYNEQFF; cdr3_nt: TGTGCCGGGAAAGCAGGGGAATCCACTAGCTCCTACAATGAGCAGTTCTTC; v_call: TRBV18; j_call: TRBJ2-1; clone_size: -; d_call: -
cdr3_aa: CASSQVVGGIGNTIYF; cdr3_nt: TGTGCCAGCAGCCAAGTGGTTGGAGGGATCGGAAACACCATATATTTT; v_call: TRBV14; j_call: TRBJ1-3; clone_size: -; d_call: -
cdr3_aa: CASSETLASDEQFF; cdr3_nt: TGTGCCAGCAGTGAAACACTAGCATCGGATGAGCAGTTCTTC; v_call: TRBV6-1; j_call: TRBJ2-1; clone_size: -; d_call: -
cdr3_aa: CASSRDREAFF; cdr3_nt: TGTGCCAGCAGCCGGGACAGAGAAGCTTTCTTT; v_call: TRBV6-5; j_call: TRBJ1-1; clone_size: -; d_call: TRBD1
cdr3_aa: CASSPNHRTGELFF; cdr3_nt: TGTGCCAGCAGCCCAAATCACAGGACCGGGGAGCTGTTTTTT; v_call: TRBV14; j_call: TRBJ2-2; clone_size: -; d_call: -
cdr3_aa: CASSGTTHQETQYF; cdr3_nt: TGTGCCAGCTCCGGGACAACCCATCAAGAGACCCAGTACTTC; v_call: TRBV7-9; j_call: TRBJ2-5; clone_size: once; d_call: -
cdr3_aa: CASSLGRDNTGELFF; cdr3_nt: TGTGCCAGCAGCTTGGGCAGGGATAACACCGGGGAGCTGTTTTTT; v_call: TRBV5-4; j_call: TRBJ2-2; clone_size: -; d_call: -
cdr3_aa: CATSRDPREAVENTEAFF; cdr3_nt: TGTGCCACCAGCAGAGATCCCCGGGAGGCTGTTGAGAACACTGAAGCTTTCTTT; v_call: TRBV15; j_call: TRBJ1-1; clone_size: -; d_call: -
cdr3_aa: CASSERQIYRGDEKLFF; cdr3_nt: TGTGCCAGCAGTGAACGGCAGATCTACCGGGGGGACGAAAAACTGTTTTTT; v_call: TRBV2; j_call: TRBJ1-4; clone_size: once; d_call: -
cdr3_aa: CASSLSRDRDADTQYF; cdr3_nt: TGCGCCAGCAGCTTATCTCGGGACAGGGACGCAGATACGCAGTATTTT; v_call: TRBV5-1; j_call: TRBJ2-3; clone_size: -; d_call: TRBD1
cdr3_aa: CASSYSIGEQGSYGYTF; cdr3_nt: TGTGCCAGCAGTTACTCGATTGGGGAACAGGGATCCTATGGCTACACCTTC; v_call: TRBV6-2/TRBV6-3; j_call: TRBJ1-2; clone_size: many; d_call: -
cdr3_aa: CASSVGHEQFF; cdr3_nt: TGTGCCAGCAGTGTGGGGCATGAGCAGTTCTTC; v_call: TRBV2; j_call: TRBJ2-1; clone_size: -; d_call: -
cdr3_aa: CASSPLDRGSPYEQYF; cdr3_nt: TGTGCCAGCTCACCCCTGGACAGGGGGTCTCCCTACGAGCAGTACTTC; v_call: TRBV18; j_call: TRBJ2-7; clone_size: -; d_call: TRBD1